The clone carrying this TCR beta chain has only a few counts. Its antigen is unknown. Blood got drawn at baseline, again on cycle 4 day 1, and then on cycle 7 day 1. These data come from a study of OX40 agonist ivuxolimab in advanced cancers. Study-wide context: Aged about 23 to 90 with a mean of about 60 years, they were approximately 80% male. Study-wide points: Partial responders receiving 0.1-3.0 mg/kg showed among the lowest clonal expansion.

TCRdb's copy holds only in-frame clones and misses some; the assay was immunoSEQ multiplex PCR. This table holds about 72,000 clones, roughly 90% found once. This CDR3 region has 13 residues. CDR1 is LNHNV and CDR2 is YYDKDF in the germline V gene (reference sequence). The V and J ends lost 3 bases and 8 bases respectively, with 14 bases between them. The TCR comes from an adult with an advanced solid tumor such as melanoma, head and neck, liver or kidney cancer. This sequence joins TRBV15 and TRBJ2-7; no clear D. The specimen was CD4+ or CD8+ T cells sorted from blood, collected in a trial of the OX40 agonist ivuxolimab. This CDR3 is CATSSPDRAQQYF. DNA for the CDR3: TGTGCCACCAGCAGTCCCGACCGAGCCCAGCAGTACTTC.